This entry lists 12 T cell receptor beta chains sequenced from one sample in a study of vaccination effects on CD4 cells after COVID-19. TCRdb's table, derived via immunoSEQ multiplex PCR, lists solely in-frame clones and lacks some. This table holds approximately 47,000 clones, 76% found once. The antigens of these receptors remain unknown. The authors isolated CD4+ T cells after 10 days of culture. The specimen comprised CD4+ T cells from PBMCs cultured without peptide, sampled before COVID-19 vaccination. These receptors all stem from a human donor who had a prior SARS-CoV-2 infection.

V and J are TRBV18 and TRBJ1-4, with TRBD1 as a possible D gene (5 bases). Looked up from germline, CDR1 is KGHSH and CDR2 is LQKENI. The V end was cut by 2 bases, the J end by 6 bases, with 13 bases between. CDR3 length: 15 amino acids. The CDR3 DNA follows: TGTGCCAGCTCACCAGAGGGGACCCGATATGAAAAACTGTTTTTT. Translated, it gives CASSPEGTRYEKLFF.

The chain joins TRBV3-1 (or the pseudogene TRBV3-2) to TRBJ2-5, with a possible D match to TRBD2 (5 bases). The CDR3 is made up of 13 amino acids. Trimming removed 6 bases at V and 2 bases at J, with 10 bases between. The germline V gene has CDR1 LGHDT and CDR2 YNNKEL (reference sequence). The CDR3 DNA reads TGTGCCAGCAGGCGGACTCCGCAAGAGACCCAGTACTTC. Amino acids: CASRRTPQETQYF.

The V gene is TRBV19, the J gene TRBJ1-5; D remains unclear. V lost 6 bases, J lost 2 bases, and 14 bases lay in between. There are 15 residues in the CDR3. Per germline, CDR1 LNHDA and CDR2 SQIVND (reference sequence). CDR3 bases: TGTGCCAGTAGCCGAGAGGGTTGGGGCAATCAGCCCCAGCATTTT. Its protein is CASSREGWGNQPQHF.

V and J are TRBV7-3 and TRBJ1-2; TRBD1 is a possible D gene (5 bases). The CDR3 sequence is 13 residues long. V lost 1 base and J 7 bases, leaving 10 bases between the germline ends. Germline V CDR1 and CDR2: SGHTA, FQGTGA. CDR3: CASSLNPGGGYTF. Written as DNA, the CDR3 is TGTGCCAGCAGCTTAAATCCCGGGGGTGGCTACACCTTC. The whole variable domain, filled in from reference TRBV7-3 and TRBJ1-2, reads GAGVSQTPSNKVTEKGKYVELRCDPISGHTALYWYRQSLGQGPEFLIYFQGTGAADDSGLPNDRFFAVRPEGSVSTLKIQRTERGDSAVYLCASSLNPGGGYTFGSGTRLTVV.

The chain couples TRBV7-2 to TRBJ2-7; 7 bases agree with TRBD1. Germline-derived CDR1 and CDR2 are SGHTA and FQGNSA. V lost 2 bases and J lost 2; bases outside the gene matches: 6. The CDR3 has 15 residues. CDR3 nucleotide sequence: TGTGCCAGCAGCTTAAATTCGCAGGGGGCCTACGAGCAGTACTTC. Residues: CASSLNSQGAYEQYF.

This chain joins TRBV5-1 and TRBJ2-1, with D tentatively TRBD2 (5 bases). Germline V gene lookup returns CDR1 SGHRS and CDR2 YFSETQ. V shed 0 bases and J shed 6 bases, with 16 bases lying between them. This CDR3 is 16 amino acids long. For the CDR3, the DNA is TGCGCCAGCAGCTTGGATGGAGGCACCCCAGGCAATGAGCAGTTCTTC. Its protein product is CASSLDGGTPGNEQFF.

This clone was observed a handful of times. This chain's CDR3 is CASSLDGESSYNEQFF. The CDR3 DNA is TGCGCCAGCAGCTTGGATGGCGAGAGCTCCTACAATGAGCAGTTCTTC. V gene TRBV5-1 combines with J gene TRBJ2-1; D unclear. This CDR3 region has 16 residues. Germline V CDR1 and CDR2: SGHRS, YFSETQ. Trimming stripped 0 bases from V and 0 bases from J, with 10 bases between.

The CDR3: CASRPTGGLRANVLTF. The CDR3 DNA follows: TGTGCCAGTAGACCCACAGGGGGCCTTCGGGCCAACGTCCTGACTTTC. The J gene is TRBJ2-6, the V gene TRBV19, with 9 bases lining up with TRBD1. In germline, CDR1 is LNHDA, CDR2 SQIVND (reference sequence). CDR3 size: 16 residues. V lost 6 bases and J lost 5; bases outside the gene matches: 8.

CDR3 bases: TGTGCCAGCAGTCGGGACGCCAAAAGACTTTATGGCTACACCTTC. Protein: CASSRDAKRLYGYTF. V usage is TRBV4-2 and J usage is TRBJ1-2; a possible D gene is TRBD1 (5 bases). The germline CDR1 and CDR2 sequences are LGHNA and YNFKEQ. V was pared by 6 bases and J by 5 bases, with 19 bases between. The CDR3 is made up of 15 amino acids.

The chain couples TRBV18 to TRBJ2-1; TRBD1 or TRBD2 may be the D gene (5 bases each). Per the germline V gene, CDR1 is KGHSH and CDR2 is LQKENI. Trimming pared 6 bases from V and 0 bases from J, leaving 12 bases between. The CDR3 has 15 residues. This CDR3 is CASSRDLSSYNEQFF. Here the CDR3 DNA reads TGTGCCAGCTCTCGGGACCTGAGCTCCTACAATGAGCAGTTCTTC.

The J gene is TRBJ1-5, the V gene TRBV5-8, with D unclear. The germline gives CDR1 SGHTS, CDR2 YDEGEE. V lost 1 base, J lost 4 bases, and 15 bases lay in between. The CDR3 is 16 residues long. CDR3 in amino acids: CASSLIGEGVNQPQHF. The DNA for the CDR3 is TGTGCCAGCAGCTTGATTGGGGAGGGAGTAAATCAGCCCCAGCATTTT. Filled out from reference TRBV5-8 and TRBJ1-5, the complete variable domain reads EAGVTQSPTHLIKTRGQQATLRCSPISGHTSVYWYQQALGLGLQFLLWYDEGEERNRGNFPPRFSGRQFPNYSSELNVNALELEDSALYLCASSLIGEGVNQPQHFGDGTRLSIL.

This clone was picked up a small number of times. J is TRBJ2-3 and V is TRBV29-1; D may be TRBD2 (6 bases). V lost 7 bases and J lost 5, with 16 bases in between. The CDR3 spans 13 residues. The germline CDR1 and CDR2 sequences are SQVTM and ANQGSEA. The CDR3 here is CSGDSGGVDTQYF. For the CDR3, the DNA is TGCAGCGGAGATAGCGGAGGGGTAGATACGCAGTATTTT.